This T cell receptor beta chain was identified during a study of blood T cell repertoires in COVID-19. Turning to the study itself: From the United States, Italy and Spain came samples of acute and convalescent COVID-19. Sample material is recorded as cDNA or gDNA derived from T cells, B-cell-depleted T cells, or PBMCs.

Authors' methods: Estimation of nucleated cell counts was performed using reference gene primer amplification. This table comes from immunoSEQ multiplex PCR, and its TCRdb copy is limited to in-frame clones, with some not included. That table is the source of V, J and clone size, and D and trimming were worked out from the DNA. The table has some 60,000 clones, over 85% seen once. Unmatched junction bases numbered 12, after V lost 5 bases and J lost 4 bases. This CDR3 spans 16 amino acids. Germline V gives CDR1 PRHDT, CDR2 FYEKMQ (reference sequence). The genes are TRBV13 and TRBJ2-7; 9 bases fit TRBD2. The sample consisted of peripheral blood. The sequence was collected from a human donor in a cohort sampled during active COVID-19. The CDR3 nucleotides are TGTGCCAGCAGCCCCCGGGGGAATAGCGGGAGATACGAGCAGTACTTC. Residues: CASSPRGNSGRYEQYF.